The 24 T cell receptor beta chains in this list originate from one sample, sequenced in a study of T-cell memory formation after mild COVID-19. MiXCR, run by TCRdb on the 5' RACE reads, gives a single entry per CDR3 protein. The sample comprises about 470,000 distinct CDR3 sequences, about 23% of which are singletons, and approximately 12% rests with the top ten. Sequenced material: PBMCs or a T cell subset sorted from them (not recorded which). Source of these receptors: an adult woman who had mild COVID-19 (a few samples of this study predate the infection). Cell type and time point are not known.

The sample holds a few counts of this clonotype. The J gene is TRBJ2-3, the V gene TRBV18, with TRBD1 matching over 9 bases. The CDR3 covers 17 residues. Trimming removed 4 bases from V and 6 bases from J; junction bases left unmatched: 14. Germline lookup yields CDR1 KGHSH and CDR2 LQKENI. The CDR3 protein is CASSRGTGTRAGDTQYF. The CDR3 DNA is TGTGCCAGCTCACGAGGGACAGGGACGAGAGCCGGGGATACGCAGTATTTT.

The chain links TRBV27 to TRBJ1-1, with 9 bases matching TRBD1. V gave up 8 bases and J gave up 0 bases; unmatched junction bases: 10. Looked up from germline, CDR1 is MNHEY and CDR2 is SMNVEV (reference sequence). The CDR3 runs 16 residues. This CDR3 reads CASVDRGGILNTEAFF. The CDR3 coding sequence is TGTGCCAGCGTGGACAGGGGTGGCATCCTGAACACTGAAGCTTTCTTT.

The rearrangement links TRBV6-1 to TRBJ2-5, with a tentative D call TRBD1 (6 bases). Trimming cost V 5 bases and J 3 bases, with 10 bases left between them. The CDR3 consists of 13 residues. Per the germline V gene, CDR1 is MNHNS and CDR2 is SASEGT. The CDR3 sequence is CASSSGQKETQYF. In DNA, the CDR3 is TGTGCCAGCAGTTCAGGACAGAAAGAGACCCAGTACTTC.

A few counts support this clonotype. The CDR3 reads CASSRGQGGNEQYF. CDR3 in DNA: TGCGCCAGCAGCAGGGGACAGGGGGGAAACGAGCAGTACTTC. The genes are TRBV5-1 and TRBJ2-7, with TRBD1 matching 11 bases. The ends lost 4 bases at V and 5 bases at J; junction bases unmatched: 5. The CDR3 consists of 14 residues. Germline CDR1 is SGHRS and CDR2 is YFSETQ.

V is TRBV11-2 and J is TRBJ1-1, with D uncertain. The CDR3 extends over 15 amino acids. Trimming left V 5 bases short and J 0 bases short, with 13 bases between. The germline CDR1 and CDR2 sequences are SGHAT and FQNNGV. CDR3 protein: CASSPLIFMNTEAFF. The CDR3 region has the DNA TGTGCCAGCAGCCCCCTAATATTCATGAACACTGAAGCTTTCTTT.

A few counts support this clonotype. J is TRBJ2-2 and V is TRBV29-1, with D possibly called TRBD1 or TRBD2 (6 bases each). The CDR3 is made up of 14 amino acids. Deletions cut 3 bases from V and 6 bases from J, with 14 bases between. Germline V gives CDR1 SQVTM, CDR2 ANQGSEA. The CDR3 sequence is CSVDSGAQAGELFF. CDR3 DNA: TGCAGCGTTGATTCGGGGGCGCAGGCCGGGGAGCTGTTTTTT.

The chain carries TRBV4-1 and TRBJ2-7; TRBD2 matches at 10 bases. The V segment lost 2 bases and the J segment 5 bases; nucleotides outside the gene matches: 3. The length of the CDR3 is 14 residues. Germline assignment: CDR1 MGHRA and CDR2 YSYEKL. CDR3 sequence (DNA): TGCGCCAGCAGCCAAACGGGACTAGCGCACGAGCAGTACTTC. Its protein product is CASSQTGLAHEQYF.

This clonotype was seen a few times. The chain has TRBV15 and TRBJ2-1; D perhaps matches TRBD1 (6 bases). The CDR3 runs 17 residues. The germline CDR1 and CDR2 sequences are LNHNV and YYDKDF (reference sequence). V lost 4 bases, J lost 8 bases, and 24 bases lay in between. The CDR3 coding sequence is TGTGCCACCAGCAACCCCCTCACAGGGATAGGTATCGATGAGCAGTTCTTC. Protein product: CATSNPLTGIGIDEQFF.

The genes are TRBV11-2 and TRBJ2-4; D possibly corresponds to TRBD2 (5 bases). There are 14 residues in the CDR3. V was cut by 5 bases and J by 7 bases, with 15 bases left in between. The germline V gene encodes CDR1 SGHAT and CDR2 FQNNGV. Here the CDR3 DNA reads TGTGCCAGCAGCCCTTCGGGGTCATGGAACATTCAGTACTTC. Residues: CASSPSGSWNIQYF.

V and J are TRBV5-1 and TRBJ2-1; 9 bases are shared with TRBD2. The CDR3 has 15 residues. V was clipped by 2 bases and J by 2 bases; unmatched bases: 2. CDR1 is SGHRS and CDR2 is YFSETQ in the germline V gene. The CDR3 region is CASSFASGTYNEQFF. CDR3 sequence (DNA): TGCGCCAGCAGCTTCGCTAGCGGGACCTACAATGAGCAGTTCTTC.

The chain joins TRBV20-1 to TRBJ2-5; tentatively, D is TRBD1 or TRBD2 (5 bases each). CDR1 is DFQATT, CDR2 SNEGSKA, per germline (reference sequence). The V end lost 5 bases, the J end lost 4 bases, and 14 bases lay between the germline ends. The CDR3 is 13 amino acids. CDR3 coding DNA: TGCAGTGCTCCCGTGATGGGACGAGAGACCCAGTACTTC. Residues: CSAPVMGRETQYF.

This clonotype was seen a few times. The junction differs from germline at one of its ends, possibly a read error. The V call is TRBV27, the J call TRBJ2-1, with D tentatively TRBD1 or TRBD2 (5 bases each). Germline loops: CDR1 MNHEY, CDR2 SMNVEV (reference sequence). The CDR3 contains 11 residues. Here the CDR3 reads CASSFSGAGIF. In DNA form, the CDR3 reads TGTGCCAGCAGTTTTTCCGGGGCCGGAATCTTC.

The chain uses TRBV11-3 and TRBJ2-1, with a tentative D call TRBD1 (6 bases). V was pared by 5 bases and J by 9 bases, with 11 bases between. Per germline, CDR1 SGHNT and CDR2 YENEEA. This CDR3 has 12 residues. DNA for the CDR3: TGTGCCAGCAGCCCCGGACAGATTGAGCAGTTCTTC. Its protein is CASSPGQIEQFF.

The chain couples TRBV2 to TRBJ2-2, with 8 bases lining up with TRBD2. The CDR3 is 15 amino acids. Germline loops: CDR1 SNHLY, CDR2 FYNNEI. V lost 4 bases and J lost 6; bases outside the gene matches: 7. This CDR3 is CASSGAGLASGELFF. The CDR3, as DNA: TGTGCCAGCAGTGGGGCCGGACTAGCATCCGGGGAGCTGTTTTTT.

The chain is built from TRBV3-1 and TRBJ2-6; either TRBD1 or TRBD2 may fit D (5 bases each). Per the germline V gene, CDR1 is LGHDT and CDR2 is YNNKEL (reference sequence). There are 15 residues in the CDR3. V shed 4 bases and J shed 3 bases, with 10 bases lying between them. The CDR3 sequence: CASSLGTIGANVLTF. CDR3 in DNA: TGTGCCAGCAGCCTAGGGACGATTGGGGCCAACGTCCTGACTTTC.

This clonotype was counted between two and nine times. The chain joins TRBV2 to TRBJ1-6; 8 nucleotides align to TRBD1. Per germline, CDR1 SNHLY and CDR2 FYNNEI. The trim removed 3 bases at V and 8 bases at J, leaving 9 bases unmatched. This CDR3 contains 16 residues. CDR3 protein: CASSDFGQGGYSPLHF. CDR3 in DNA: TGTGCCAGCAGTGACTTTGGACAGGGTGGTTATTCACCCCTCCACTTT. Based on the CDR3 plus reference TRBV2 and TRBJ1-6, the full variable domain is EPEVTQTPSHQVTQMGQEVILRCVPISNHLYFYWYRQILGQKVEFLVSFYNNEISEKSEIFDDQFSVERPDGSNFTLKIRSTKLEDSAMYFCASSDFGQGGYSPLHFGNGTRLTVT.

The chain uses TRBV24-1 and TRBJ2-5, with a possible D match to TRBD1 (8 bases). CDR1 KGHDR and CDR2 SFDVKD come from the germline V gene. The germline V and J ends were trimmed by 5 bases and 4 bases, with 19 bases remaining between them. The CDR3 is 16 residues long. In nucleotides, the CDR3 is TGTGCCACCAGTGGAGGACAGGGAGGGAGGTTAGAGACCCAGTACTTC. It codes for CATSGGQGGRLETQYF.

The V call is TRBV7-3, the J call TRBJ2-1; TRBD2 aligns across 10 bases. Germline CDR1 and CDR2: SGHTA and FQGTGA. The CDR3 loop spans 16 amino acids. J was trimmed by 3 bases and V by 4 bases; bases with no gene match: 6. The CDR3 bases are TGTGCCAGCAGCTCCAATCTAGCGGGAGTCTACAATGAGCAGTTCTTC. This translates into CASSSNLAGVYNEQFF.

The chain carries TRBV5-4 and TRBJ1-1, with TRBD1 matching over 8 bases. V dropped 2 bases and J dropped 8; count of bases not matched to a gene: 2. CDR1 is SGHNT, CDR2 YYREEE, per germline (reference sequence). The CDR3 contains 12 residues. CDR3: CASSFGQGEAFF. In nucleotides, the CDR3 is TGTGCCAGCAGCTTCGGACAGGGAGAAGCTTTCTTT.

The chain carries TRBV5-5 and TRBJ2-1, with TRBD2 identical over 9 bases. The V gene end was trimmed by 4 bases and the J gene end by 0 bases; junction bases not matched to a gene: 8. The CDR3 has 17 amino acids. CDR1 is SGHKS and CDR2 is YYEKEE in the germline V gene (reference sequence). The CDR3 is CASSPRASGDSYNEQFF. The CDR3 DNA follows: TGTGCCAGCAGCCCGCGAGCTAGCGGGGACTCCTACAATGAGCAGTTCTTC.

The rearrangement links TRBV20-1 to TRBJ1-5; the D is unclear. The V end was cut by 2 bases, the J end by 0 bases, with 11 bases between. The CDR3 has 15 amino acids. Germline CDR1 is DFQATT and CDR2 is SNEGSKA (reference sequence). CDR3 sequence reads: CSARQTPDSNQPQHF. The CDR3 DNA follows: TGCAGTGCTAGACAAACACCTGATAGCAATCAGCCCCAGCATTTT.

This clonotype was observed many times. V and J are TRBV5-1 and TRBJ2-3; 9 nucleotides align to TRBD1. V shed 0 bases, J shed 2 bases, and the junction held 4 bases outside the gene matches. Germline V CDR1 and CDR2: SGHRS, YFSETQ. The CDR3 consists of 16 residues. The CDR3 region is CASSLGWDRVTDTQYF. The CDR3 DNA is TGCGCCAGCAGCTTGGGATGGGACAGGGTCACAGATACGCAGTATTTT.

The CDR3 bases are TGTGCCAGTAGTCACCCGATAACCTCCACTGAAGCTTTCTTT. Translated, it gives CASSHPITSTEAFF. V and J are TRBV19 and TRBJ1-1; no definite D call. The CDR3 has 14 residues. From germline, CDR1 is LNHDA and CDR2 SQIVND (reference sequence). Trimming pared 5 bases from V and 4 bases from J, leaving 14 bases between.

The J gene is TRBJ2-1, the V gene TRBV7-3, with 7 nucleotides matching TRBD2. The CDR3 contains 15 residues. Germline CDR1 SGHTA, CDR2 FQGTGA. With V trimmed by 2 bases and J by 3 bases, 4 bases remained unmatched. As DNA, the CDR3 is TGTGCCAGCAGCTTAGGACGGGAGGTCTACAATGAGCAGTTCTTC. It is translated as CASSLGREVYNEQFF.